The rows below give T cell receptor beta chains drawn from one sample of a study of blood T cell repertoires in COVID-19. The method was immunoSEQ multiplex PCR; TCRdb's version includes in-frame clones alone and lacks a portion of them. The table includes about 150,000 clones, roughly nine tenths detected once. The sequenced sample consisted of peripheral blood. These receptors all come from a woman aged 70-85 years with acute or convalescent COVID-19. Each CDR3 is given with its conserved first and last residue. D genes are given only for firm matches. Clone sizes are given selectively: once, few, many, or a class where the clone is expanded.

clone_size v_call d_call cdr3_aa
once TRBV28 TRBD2 CASSPRGVTGELFF
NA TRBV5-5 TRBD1 CASSSTGQGARNSPLHF
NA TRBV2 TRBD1 CASSERGTVPTGELFF
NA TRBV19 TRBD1 CASSLDTGTGTLGYTF
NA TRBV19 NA CAPLENYGYTF
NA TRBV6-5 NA CASSYRQGIYNSPLHF
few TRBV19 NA CASSIPARRDEQFF
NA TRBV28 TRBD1 CASSRTGSNTEAFF
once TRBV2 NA CASSELETYGNTIYF
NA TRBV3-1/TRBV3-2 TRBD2 CASSPGLAGALSYEQYF
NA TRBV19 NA CASRALSTASSGNTIYF
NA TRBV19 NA CASRRTENSPLHF
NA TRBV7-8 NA CASSLGNQGRNTEAFF
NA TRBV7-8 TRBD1 CASSLRTGPSYGNEQFF
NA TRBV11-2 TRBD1 CASSTDRDTEAFF
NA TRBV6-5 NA CASSLTGSSEKLFF
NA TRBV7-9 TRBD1 CASGRTDRVKFSPLHF
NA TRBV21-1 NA CASSKGLAEETQYF
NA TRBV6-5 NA CASSYSYPAGETQYF
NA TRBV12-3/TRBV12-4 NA CASSLYSETQYF
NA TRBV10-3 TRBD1 CAISDPGQVAYEQYF
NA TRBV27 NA CASWSTYGYTF
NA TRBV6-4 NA CASKANPYSNQPQHF
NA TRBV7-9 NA CASSTGGNTEAFF
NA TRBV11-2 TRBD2 CASTPRGSGGYNEQFF
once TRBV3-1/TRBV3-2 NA CASSQPGKGYGYTF
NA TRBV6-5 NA CASTYESLGIGGYTF
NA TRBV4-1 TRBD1 CASSQGDRDDGYTF
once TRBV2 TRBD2 CASIWGGSSYNEQFF
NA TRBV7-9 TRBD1 CASSLAPGGWETQYF
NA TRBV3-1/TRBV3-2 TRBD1 CASSPQGGYGYTF
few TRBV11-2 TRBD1 CASSLGGRNTIYF
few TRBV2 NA CASNPERATRYEQYF